This entry features one TCR beta chain sequence. The J segment lost 7 bases and the V segment lost 5 bases, leaving 6 bases of the junction unmatched. Germline CDR1 is SGHTA and CDR2 is FQGNSA. CDR3 length equals 15 residues. This record comes from a study of T cell changes during pregnancy in multiple sclerosis. TCRdb keeps only in-frame clones here, not all; method: immunoSEQ multiplex PCR. The sample includes under 150,000 clones, about 95% of them seen just once. The source of this sequence is a female donor with multiple sclerosis, enrolled in a pregnancy study. The sequenced sample was peripheral blood, obtained after pregnancy. The genes are TRBV7-2 and TRBJ1-5, with TRBD1 matching 12 bases. The CDR3 DNA reads TGTGCCAGCAGCCGCGGGACAGGGGGCGGCCAGCCCCAGCATTTT. This sequence encodes CASSRGTGGGQPQHF.